Following are 32 T cell receptor beta chains from one sample sequenced in a study of T cell changes during pregnancy in multiple sclerosis. Generated by immunoSEQ multiplex PCR, the TCRdb table keeps only in-frame clones and is missing some. Of about 36,000 clones listed, 90% to 95% were seen once; the top ten hold roughly 0.39%. The source was CD4+ T cells from peripheral blood mononuclear cells, collected in the first trimester of pregnancy. The receptors come from a female donor with multiple sclerosis, enrolled in a pregnancy study.

The J gene is TRBJ2-3, the V gene TRBV10-1; D perhaps matches TRBD2 (6 bases). This CDR3 spans 13 amino acids. Trimming took off 3 bases at V and 3 bases at J, with 7 bases between the two ends. Per the germline V gene, CDR1 is WNHNN and CDR2 is SYGVQD (reference sequence). This CDR3 reads CASSEGGTDTQYF. In nucleotides, the CDR3 is TGCGCCAGCAGTGAAGGAGGGACAGATACGCAGTATTTT.

The chain employs TRBV11-2 and TRBJ2-3; D gene uncertain. Trimming removed 5 bases from V and 3 bases from J, with 9 bases in between. CDR1 SGHAT and CDR2 FQNNGV come from the germline V gene. The CDR3 consists of 13 residues. As DNA, the CDR3 is TGTGCCAGCAGCCGTTTCAGGACAGATACGCAGTATTTT. This sequence encodes CASSRFRTDTQYF.

The V call is TRBV4-3, the J call TRBJ2-2, with 7 bases lining up with TRBD2. The CDR3 is 15 residues long. The germline CDR1 and CDR2 sequences are LGHNA and YSLEER. The V gene end was trimmed by 6 bases and the J gene end by 7 bases; junction bases not matched to a gene: 11. CDR3 loop: CASSSSSGYNGELFF. The DNA for the CDR3 is TGCGCCAGCAGTTCTTCTAGCGGTTATAACGGGGAGCTGTTTTTT.

This chain links TRBV19 with TRBJ1-6; perhaps TRBD1 as D (5 bases). Germline V lookup: CDR1 LNHDA, CDR2 SQIVND (reference sequence). This CDR3 region has 15 residues. The V and J ends lost 3 bases and 3 bases respectively, with 9 bases between them. The CDR3 region has the DNA TGTGCCAGTAGTATCGGGGGAAACTATAATTCACCCCTCCACTTT. It codes for CASSIGGNYNSPLHF.

The V and J genes are TRBV2 and TRBJ1-1; D is perhaps TRBD1 (5 bases). The germline gives CDR1 SNHLY, CDR2 FYNNEI. V was trimmed by 6 bases and J by 3 bases, leaving 14 bases between them. The CDR3 contains 14 residues. The CDR3 DNA reads as TGTGCCAGCAGAGGATTAAAAGGGGACACTGAAGCTTTCTTT. Translated: CASRGLKGDTEAFF.

The genes are TRBV7-2 and TRBJ2-5; 11 bases fit TRBD2. CDR3 length: 18 amino acids. Germline loops: CDR1 SGHTA, CDR2 FQGNSA. V shed 2 bases, J shed 0 bases, and the junction held 8 bases outside the gene matches. DNA for the CDR3: TGTGCCAGCAGCTTAAGGCTAGCGGGGGGCTCGTACCAAGAGACCCAGTACTTC. Protein sequence: CASSLRLAGGSYQETQYF.

V is TRBV7-6 and J is TRBJ2-2; D is uncertain. Germline values: CDR1 SGHVS, CDR2 FNYEAQ. The CDR3 sequence is 12 residues long. The germline V and J ends were trimmed by 1 base and 6 bases, with 3 bases remaining between them. This chain's CDR3 is CASSLGPGELFF. CDR3 nucleotides: TGTGCCAGCAGCTTAGGGCCCGGGGAGCTGTTTTTT.

CDR3 nucleotide sequence: TGTGCCAGCAGTTTATCCCCCGGGATACAGCCCCAGCATTTT. Amino acid sequence: CASSLSPGIQPQHF. The V call is TRBV28, the J call TRBJ1-5; D gene uncertain. V dropped 1 base and J dropped 7 bases, with 11 bases sitting between them. Germline loops: CDR1 MDHEN, CDR2 SYDVKM. The CDR3 is 14 amino acids.

V is TRBV10-3 and J is TRBJ1-1; 7 nucleotides match TRBD1. V dropped 5 bases and J dropped 8; count of bases not matched to a gene: 2. Germline V gene data show CDR1 as ENHRY and CDR2 as SYGVKD. The CDR3 has 11 amino acids. The CDR3 DNA follows: TGTGCCATCAGTAAGACAGGGGAAGCTTTCTTT. Translated: CAISKTGEAFF.

This rearrangement joins TRBV13 to TRBJ2-7; a possible D gene is TRBD2 (5 bases). The length of the CDR3 is 15 residues. Germline V gene data show CDR1 as PRHDT and CDR2 as FYEKMQ (reference sequence). Trimming took off 5 bases at V and 6 bases at J, with 20 bases between the two ends. The CDR3 reads CASSLGLHPALEQYF. DNA of the CDR3: TGTGCCAGCAGCCTTGGACTCCACCCGGCCCTCGAGCAGTACTTC.

The chain joins TRBV7-2 to TRBJ1-2, with 7 bases aligning to TRBD1. Germline lookup yields CDR1 SGHTA and CDR2 FQGNSA. J lost 3 bases, V lost 1 base, and 5 bases had no gene match. This CDR3 contains 15 residues. Here the CDR3 DNA reads TGTGCCAGCAGCTTAGAGCCAGGGGGGTACTATGGCTACACCTTC. Translation: CASSLEPGGYYGYTF.

V gene TRBV19 combines with J gene TRBJ2-3, with 9 bases identical to TRBD1. Unmatched junction bases numbered 15, after V lost 5 bases and J lost 6 bases. Germline V gene data show CDR1 as LNHDA and CDR2 as SQIVND (reference sequence). This CDR3 is built from 17 residues. CDR3 amino acids: CASSPPPGTGSGDTQYF. The DNA for the CDR3 is TGTGCCAGTAGTCCCCCCCCCGGGACAGGGTCAGGGGATACGCAGTATTTT.

The chain joins TRBV5-1 to TRBJ2-3; 9 bases fit TRBD2. J lost 0 bases, V lost 7 bases, and 12 bases had no gene match. CDR1 and CDR2 (germline): SGHRS, YFSETQ. The CDR3 runs 17 residues. The CDR3 reads CASRGTSLGTSTDTQYF. The CDR3 DNA reads TGCGCCAGCCGTGGGACTAGCCTCGGGACTAGCACAGATACGCAGTATTTT.

V and J are TRBV11-2 and TRBJ2-1; 7 bases line up with TRBD2. The CDR3 length is 14 residues. Looked up from germline, CDR1 is SGHAT and CDR2 is FQNNGV. V lost 1 base, J lost 5 bases, and 2 bases stayed unmatched. CDR3: CASSLVGGDNEQFF. The DNA for the CDR3 is TGTGCCAGCAGCTTAGTTGGGGGGGACAATGAGCAGTTCTTC.

The CDR3 bases are TGTGCCAGCAGCGTAGAAGCTAGCGGGGTTTACAATGAGCAGTTCTTC. Its translation is CASSVEASGVYNEQFF. This chain links TRBV9 with TRBJ2-1, with TRBD2 matching over 9 bases. V lost 0 bases, J lost 4 bases, and 5 bases stayed unmatched. The CDR3 consists of 16 residues. Germline CDR1 reads SGDLS; CDR2 reads YYNGEE.

CDR3 in DNA: TGTGCCAGCAGCTTGGGCCCTGGAAACACCATATATTTT. As protein: CASSLGPGNTIYF. The rearrangement links TRBV7-8 to TRBJ1-3; no clear D. The CDR3 totals 13 residues. CDR1 SGHVS and CDR2 FQNEAQ come from the germline V gene. Trimming removed 3 bases from V and 2 bases from J, with 5 bases in between.

CDR3 nucleotides: TGTGCCAGCAGAAAATCAGGGGCCCCATCCCCGCGGGAAAAACTGTTTTTT. Translating it yields CASRKSGAPSPREKLFF. The rearrangement joins TRBV13 to TRBJ1-4; TRBD1 is a possible D gene (6 bases). This CDR3 has 17 residues. CDR1 and CDR2 (germline): PRHDT, FYEKMQ (reference sequence). The V and J ends lost 6 bases and 8 bases respectively, with 25 bases between them.

This rearrangement joins TRBV7-2 to TRBJ2-7, with D hard to call. Germline CDR1 is SGHTA and CDR2 is FQGNSA. V dropped 0 bases and J dropped 0 bases, with 12 bases sitting between them. The CDR3 runs to 16 residues. The CDR3 DNA follows: TGTGCCAGCAGCTTAGCCGGCGGCTTGAGCTCCTACGAGCAGTACTTC. Translated, it gives CASSLAGGLSSYEQYF.

V gene TRBV6-6 combines with J gene TRBJ2-7, with a possible D match to TRBD1 (7 bases). This CDR3 comprises 15 residues. In germline, CDR1 is MNHNY, CDR2 SVGAGI (reference sequence). Trimming pared 5 bases from V and 5 bases from J, leaving 19 bases between. CDR3 sequence (DNA): TGTGCCAGCAGTCCTTCACAGGGGCGGGATGACGAGCAGTACTTC. Its protein is CASSPSQGRDDEQYF.

The genes are TRBV18 and TRBJ1-4, with 7 nucleotides matching TRBD1. J gave up 7 bases and V 3 bases, and 17 bases lay outside the gene matches. CDR3 length equals 18 residues. The germline CDR1 and CDR2 sequences are KGHSH and LQKENI. CDR3 residues: CASSPSQGSLRGREKLFF. CDR3 nucleotides: TGTGCCAGCTCACCCTCACAGGGGTCGCTTAGAGGTCGTGAAAAACTGTTTTTT.

This clone was detected once. This chain uses TRBV21-1 with TRBJ2-1; no check of the table's D call, TRBD1, against the DNA was made. TRBV21-1 is shown as a pseudogene. CDR3 length equals 15 residues. The CDR3 here is CASSSASGGHNEQFF. CDR3 bases: TGTGCCAGCAGCTCGGCGTCAGGGGGGCACAATGAGCAGTTCTTC.

This clone was counted between two and nine times. This chain's CDR3 is CASSDRTSGGPGTGELFF. The CDR3 bases are TGTGCCAGCAGTGACCGGACTAGCGGGGGCCCGGGGACCGGGGAGCTGTTTTTT. This chain connects TRBV6-4 to TRBJ2-2; 13 bases match TRBD2. Per the germline V gene, CDR1 is MRHNA and CDR2 is SNTAGT. The CDR3 sequence is 18 residues long. The V and J ends lost 2 bases and 5 bases, in that order; junction bases with no gene match: 8.

The rearrangement joins TRBV19 to TRBJ2-1, with 7 bases that match TRBD2. The CDR3 has 14 residues. After removal of 10 bases from V and 2 bases from J, the junction contained 8 bases not matched to a gene. Germline V gene data show CDR1 as LNHDA and CDR2 as SQIVND (reference sequence). CDR3 region: CATELAGTYNEQFF. As DNA, the CDR3 is TGTGCCACCGAGTTAGCGGGTACCTACAATGAGCAGTTCTTC. Combining the CDR3 with reference TRBV19 and TRBJ2-1 gives the whole variable domain DGGITQSPKYLFRKEGQNVTLSCEQNLNHDAMYWYRQDPGQGLRLIYYSQIVNDFQKGDIAEGYSVSREKKESFPLTVTSAQKNPTAFYLCATELAGTYNEQFFGPGTRLTVL.

This chain uses TRBV13 with TRBJ1-5; TRBD1 aligns across 9 bases. This CDR3 has 15 amino acids. Trimming took 1 base from V and 7 from J; bases not matched to a gene: 5. Germline loops: CDR1 PRHDT, CDR2 FYEKMQ (reference sequence). The CDR3 bases are TGTGCCAGCAGCTTAGACAGGGGGCGGCGGCAGCCCCAGCATTTT. The encoded protein is CASSLDRGRRQPQHF.

Only one count was recorded for this clone. The rearrangement uses TRBV6-5 and TRBJ1-1; TRBD1 is a possible D gene (5 bases). This CDR3 is 14 amino acids long. V was trimmed by 2 bases and J by 1 base, leaving 8 bases between them. In germline, CDR1 is MNHEY, CDR2 SVGAGI. The CDR3 is CASSYRGGNTEAFF. Here the CDR3 DNA reads TGTGCCAGCAGTTACAGGGGTGGGAACACTGAAGCTTTCTTT.

The V gene is TRBV14, the J gene TRBJ2-6; 14 bases map to TRBD2. The ends lost 3 bases at V and 4 bases at J; junction bases unmatched: 14. CDR1 is SGHDN, CDR2 FVKESK, per germline. This CDR3 comprises 21 residues. The CDR3 sequence: CASSHYPRLAGGPTGANVLTF. The CDR3 DNA reads TGTGCCAGCAGCCACTACCCCCGACTAGCGGGAGGGCCGACAGGGGCCAACGTCCTGACTTTC.

This clone has just a few counts. The chain has TRBV10-3 and TRBJ1-5; D unresolved. The CDR3 has 14 amino acids. Germline CDR1 ENHRY, CDR2 SYGVKD. The ends were cut back, 6 bases at V and 2 bases at J, with 11 bases in the middle. The CDR3, as DNA: TGTGCCATCAGCTCCCGGAGGGGCAATCAGCCCCAGCATTTT. Residues: CAISSRRGNQPQHF.

The rearrangement links TRBV7-2 to TRBJ1-2, with D perhaps TRBD1 (5 bases). The CDR3 totals 14 residues. V was trimmed by 1 base and J by 2 bases, leaving 8 bases between them. Germline V CDR1 and CDR2: SGHTA, FQGNSA. The CDR3 sequence is CASSLVTENYGYTF. The CDR3 nucleotides are TGTGCCAGCAGCTTAGTGACAGAGAACTATGGCTACACCTTC.

The chain is built from TRBV5-1 and TRBJ2-3, with 8 bases matching TRBD1. V trimming: 0 bases; J trimming: 5 bases; junction bases outside the gene matches: 11. Germline assignment: CDR1 SGHRS and CDR2 YFSETQ. The CDR3 runs 17 residues. The DNA for the CDR3 is TGCGCCAGCAGCTTGGCCCGGCAGGGGGCGTATGGAGATACGCAGTATTTT. Residues: CASSLARQGAYGDTQYF.

In its sample, this clone was seen once. The chain combines TRBV5-4 with TRBJ2-2; 7 bases align to TRBD1. Trimming at V came to 5 bases and at J to 6 bases, leaving 4 bases not matched to a gene. The CDR3 consists of 13 residues. CDR1 SGHNT and CDR2 YYREEE come from the germline V gene (reference sequence). The CDR3 protein is CASRPTGAGELFF. The CDR3 DNA is TGTGCCAGCAGACCAACAGGGGCCGGGGAGCTGTTTTTT.

This clone was picked up one time. The chain recombines TRBV5-1 with TRBJ1-1; TRBD1 is a possible D gene (6 bases). Germline CDR1 reads SGHRS; CDR2 reads YFSETQ. V was pared by 3 bases and J by 4 bases, with 22 bases between. The CDR3 length is 17 residues. The CDR3: CASSSTFQTQGSTEAFF. CDR3 in DNA: TGCGCCAGCAGCTCGACATTTCAGACACAGGGTAGCACTGAAGCTTTCTTT.

This clone was seen only once. CDR3 region: CASSEGPAPNYGYTF. For the CDR3, the DNA is TGTGCCAGCAGTGAAGGGCCAGCGCCTAACTATGGCTACACCTTC. The chain employs TRBV6-1 and TRBJ1-2, with D uncertain. CDR1 and CDR2 from the germline V gene are MNHNS and SASEGT. Trimming left V 1 base short and J 0 bases short, with 9 bases between. The CDR3 has 15 residues.